The next 4 T cell receptor beta chains were all read from a single sample in a study of response to subunit inactivated influenza vaccine. TCRdb re-called the RT-PCR reads through MiXCR, storing one row per CDR3 protein. The top ten clones hold approximately 11% of a sample with hundreds of thousands of distinct CDR3 sequences, approximately 11% of them seen once. The data also belong to a second study, concerning T cells expressing NK-cell markers. That study reports: 5'RACE template switching with UMIs generated TCR beta cDNA.

The source material was PBMCs from blood, sampled on the day of vaccination. Receptors originate from a man aged 45-65 years who received an inactivated influenza vaccine.

The V and J genes are TRBV2 and TRBJ2-5; no clear D. Trimming took off 7 bases at V and 5 bases at J, with 11 bases between the two ends. Per the germline V gene, CDR1 is SNHLY and CDR2 is FYNNEI. The CDR3 has 12 amino acids. The CDR3 reads CASTKVGETQYF. The CDR3 DNA reads TGTGCCAGCACTAAAGTGGGGGAGACCCAGTACTTC.

The table lists this clonotype with a few counts. The chain employs TRBV20-1 and TRBJ2-1; 7 bases are shared with TRBD1. This CDR3 is built from 16 residues. The V gene end was trimmed by 1 base and the J gene end by 0 bases; junction bases not matched to a gene: 6. Germline V lookup: CDR1 DFQATT, CDR2 SNEGSKA (reference sequence). The CDR3 DNA follows: TGCAGTGCTAGAGCTCAGACAGGGAGCTCCTACAATGAGCAGTTCTTC. It yields the protein CSARAQTGSSYNEQFF.

For this clonotype: A much larger clone is a single base away; this may be a read error. J is TRBJ1-1 and V is TRBV20-1; D remains unclear. CDR3 length: 11 amino acids. Germline V gene lookup returns CDR1 DFQATT and CDR2 SNEGSKA (reference sequence). V lost 3 bases and J 1 base, leaving 3 bases between the germline ends. Here the CDR3 DNA reads TGCAGTGCTAGGCCGAACACTGAAGCTTTCTTT. It yields the protein CSARPNTEAFF.

This rearrangement joins TRBV20-1 to TRBJ2-3; 9 bases are shared with TRBD2. The CDR3 sequence is 14 residues long. The germline gives CDR1 DFQATT, CDR2 SNEGSKA (reference sequence). Trimming removed 7 bases from V and 1 base from J; junction bases left unmatched: 6. The CDR3 DNA follows: TGCAGTGTCGTTAGCGGGAGCCGCACAGATACGCAGTATTTT. Translation gives CSVVSGSRTDTQYF.